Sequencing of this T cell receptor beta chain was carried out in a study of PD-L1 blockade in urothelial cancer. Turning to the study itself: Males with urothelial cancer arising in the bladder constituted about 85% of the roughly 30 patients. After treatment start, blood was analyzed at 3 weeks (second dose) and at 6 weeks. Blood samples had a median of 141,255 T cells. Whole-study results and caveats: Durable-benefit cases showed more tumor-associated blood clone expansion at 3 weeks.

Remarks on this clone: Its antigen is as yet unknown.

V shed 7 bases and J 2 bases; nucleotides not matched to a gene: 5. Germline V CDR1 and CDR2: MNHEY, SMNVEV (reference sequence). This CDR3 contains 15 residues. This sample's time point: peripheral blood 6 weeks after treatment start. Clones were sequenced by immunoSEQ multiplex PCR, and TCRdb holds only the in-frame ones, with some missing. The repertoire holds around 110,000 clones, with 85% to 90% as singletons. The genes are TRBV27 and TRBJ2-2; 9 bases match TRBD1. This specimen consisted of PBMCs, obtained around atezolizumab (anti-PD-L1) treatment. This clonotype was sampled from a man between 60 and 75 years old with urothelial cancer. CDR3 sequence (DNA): TGTGCCAGCACTCGACAGGGGGTTAACACCGGGGAGCTGTTTTTT. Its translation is CASTRQGVNTGELFF.